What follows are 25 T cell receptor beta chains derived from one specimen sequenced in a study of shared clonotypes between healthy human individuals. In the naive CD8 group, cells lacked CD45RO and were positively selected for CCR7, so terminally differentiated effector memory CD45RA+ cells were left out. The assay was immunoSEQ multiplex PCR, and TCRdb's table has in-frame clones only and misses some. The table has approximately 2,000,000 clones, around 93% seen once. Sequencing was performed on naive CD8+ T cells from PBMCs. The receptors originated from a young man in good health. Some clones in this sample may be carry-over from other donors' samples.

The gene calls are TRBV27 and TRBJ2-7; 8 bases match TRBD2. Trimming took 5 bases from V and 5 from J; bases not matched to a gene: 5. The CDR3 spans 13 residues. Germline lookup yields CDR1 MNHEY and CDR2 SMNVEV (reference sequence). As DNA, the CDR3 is TGTGCCAGCAGTCGGCGGGGGGAAGACGAGCAGTACTTC. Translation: CASSRRGEDEQYF.

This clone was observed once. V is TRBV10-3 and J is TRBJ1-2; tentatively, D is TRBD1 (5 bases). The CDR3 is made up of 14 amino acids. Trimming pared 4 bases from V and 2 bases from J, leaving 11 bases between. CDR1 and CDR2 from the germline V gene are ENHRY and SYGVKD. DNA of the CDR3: TGTGCCATCAGTGGTTCCGGGGGGAACTATGGCTACACCTTC. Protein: CAISGSGGNYGYTF.

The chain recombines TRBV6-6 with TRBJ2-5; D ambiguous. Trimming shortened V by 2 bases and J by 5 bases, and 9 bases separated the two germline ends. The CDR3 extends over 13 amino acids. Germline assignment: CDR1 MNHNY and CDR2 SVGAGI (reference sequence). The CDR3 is CASSYKKWETQYF. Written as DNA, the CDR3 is TGTGCCAGCAGTTACAAGAAGTGGGAGACCCAGTACTTC.

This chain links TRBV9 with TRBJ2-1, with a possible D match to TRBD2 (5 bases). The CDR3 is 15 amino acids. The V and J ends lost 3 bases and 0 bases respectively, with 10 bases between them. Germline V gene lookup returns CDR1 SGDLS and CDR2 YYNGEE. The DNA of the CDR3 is TGTGCCAGCAGCGCCGAGCGGCTCTCCTACAATGAGCAGTTCTTC. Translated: CASSAERLSYNEQFF.

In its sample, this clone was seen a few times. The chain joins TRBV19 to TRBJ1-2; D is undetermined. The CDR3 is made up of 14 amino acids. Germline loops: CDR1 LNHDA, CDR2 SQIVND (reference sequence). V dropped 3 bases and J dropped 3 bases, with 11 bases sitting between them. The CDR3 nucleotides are TGTGCCAGTAGTATGGCCCGAGTCCACTATGGCTACACCTTC. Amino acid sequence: CASSMARVHYGYTF.

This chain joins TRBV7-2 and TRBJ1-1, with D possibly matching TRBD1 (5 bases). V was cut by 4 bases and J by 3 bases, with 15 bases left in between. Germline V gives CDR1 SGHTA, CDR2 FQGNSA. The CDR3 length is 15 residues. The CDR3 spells CASSSRDGGDTEAFF. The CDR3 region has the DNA TGTGCCAGCAGCTCCCGAGATGGGGGTGACACTGAAGCTTTCTTT.

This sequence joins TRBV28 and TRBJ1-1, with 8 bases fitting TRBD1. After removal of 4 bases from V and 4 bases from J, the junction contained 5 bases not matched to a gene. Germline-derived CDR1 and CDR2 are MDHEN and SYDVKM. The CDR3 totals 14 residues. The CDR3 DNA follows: TGTGCCAGCAGTTATGGGACAGGTCCCACTGAAGCTTTCTTT. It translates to CASSYGTGPTEAFF.

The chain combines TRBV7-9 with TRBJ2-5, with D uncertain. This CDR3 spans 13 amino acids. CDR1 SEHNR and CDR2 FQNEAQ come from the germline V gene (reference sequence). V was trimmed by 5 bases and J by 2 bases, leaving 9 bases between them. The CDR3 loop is CASSPKQQETQYF. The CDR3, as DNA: TGTGCCAGCAGCCCTAAACAACAAGAGACCCAGTACTTC.

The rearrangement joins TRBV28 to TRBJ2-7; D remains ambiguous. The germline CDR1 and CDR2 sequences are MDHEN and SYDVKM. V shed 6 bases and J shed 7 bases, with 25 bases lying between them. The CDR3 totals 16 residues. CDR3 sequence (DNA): TGTGCCAGCAGCCCGAAAAGCTTCTCCTGGGGTCGTGAGCAGTACTTC. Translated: CASSPKSFSWGREQYF.

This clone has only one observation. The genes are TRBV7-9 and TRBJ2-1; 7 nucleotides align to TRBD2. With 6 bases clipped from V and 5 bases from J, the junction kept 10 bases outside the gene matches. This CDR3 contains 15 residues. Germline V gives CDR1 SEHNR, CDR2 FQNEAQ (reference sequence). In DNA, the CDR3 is TGTGCCAGCAGTAAAGGGGCGGGAGACAACAATGAGCAGTTCTTC. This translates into CASSKGAGDNNEQFF.

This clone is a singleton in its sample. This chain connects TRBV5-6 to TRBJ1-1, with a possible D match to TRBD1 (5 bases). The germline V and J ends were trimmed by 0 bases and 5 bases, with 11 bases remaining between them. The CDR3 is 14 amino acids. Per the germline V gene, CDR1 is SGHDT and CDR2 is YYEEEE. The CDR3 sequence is CASSLASGVTEAFF. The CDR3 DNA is TGTGCCAGCAGCTTGGCCTCGGGGGTTACTGAAGCTTTCTTT.

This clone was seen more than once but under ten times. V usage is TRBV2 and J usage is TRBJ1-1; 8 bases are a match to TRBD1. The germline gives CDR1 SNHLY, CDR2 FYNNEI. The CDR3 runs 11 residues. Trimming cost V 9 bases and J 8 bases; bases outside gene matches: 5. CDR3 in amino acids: CARGDRLEAFF. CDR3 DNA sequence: TGTGCCAGAGGGGACAGGCTGGAAGCTTTCTTT. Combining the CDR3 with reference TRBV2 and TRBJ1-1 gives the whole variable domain EPEVTQTPSHQVTQMGQEVILRCVPISNHLYFYWYRQILGQKVEFLVSFYNNEISEKSEIFDDQFSVERPDGSNFTLKIRSTKLEDSAMYFCARGDRLEAFFGQGTRLTVV.

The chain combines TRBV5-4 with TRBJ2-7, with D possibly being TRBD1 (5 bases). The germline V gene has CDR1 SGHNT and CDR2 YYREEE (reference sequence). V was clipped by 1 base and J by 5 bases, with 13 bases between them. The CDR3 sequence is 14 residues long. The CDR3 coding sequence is TGTGCCAGCAGCTTGAACACAGGCTTTAACGAGCAGTACTTC. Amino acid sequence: CASSLNTGFNEQYF.

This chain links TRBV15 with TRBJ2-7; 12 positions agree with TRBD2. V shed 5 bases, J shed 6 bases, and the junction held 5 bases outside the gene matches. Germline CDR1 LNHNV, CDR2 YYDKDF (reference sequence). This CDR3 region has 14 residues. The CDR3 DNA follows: TGTGCCACCAGCGGGCTAGCGGGAGGGCGCGAGCAGTACTTC. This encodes CATSGLAGGREQYF.

DNA for the CDR3: TGTGCCAGCAGCCTACTAGCGGGAGGGCCTATAACGAGAGATACGCAGTATTTT. Translated: CASSLLAGGPITRDTQYF. The V and J genes are TRBV5-8 and TRBJ2-3; TRBD2 matches 13 bases. V lost 4 bases and J lost 5; bases outside the gene matches: 13. This CDR3 is 18 amino acids long. The V gene's germline CDR1 is SGHTS and CDR2 YDEGEE. Combining the CDR3 with reference TRBV5-8 and TRBJ2-3 gives the whole variable domain EAGVTQSPTHLIKTRGQQATLRCSPISGHTSVYWYQQALGLGLQFLLWYDEGEERNRGNFPPRFSGRQFPNYSSELNVNALELEDSALYLCASSLLAGGPITRDTQYFGPGTRLTVL.

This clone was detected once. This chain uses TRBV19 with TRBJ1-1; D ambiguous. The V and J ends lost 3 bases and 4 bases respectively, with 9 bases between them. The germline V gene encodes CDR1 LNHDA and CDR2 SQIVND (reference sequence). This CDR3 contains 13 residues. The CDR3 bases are TGTGCCAGTAGTATTTCTAGTATCACTGAAGCTTTCTTT. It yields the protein CASSISSITEAFF.

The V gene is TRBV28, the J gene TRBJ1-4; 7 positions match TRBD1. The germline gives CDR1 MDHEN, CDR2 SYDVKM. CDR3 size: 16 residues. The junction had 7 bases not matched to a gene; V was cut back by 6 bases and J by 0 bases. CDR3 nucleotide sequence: TGTGCCAGCAGCACCGGGACAGAAACAACTAATGAAAAACTGTTTTTT. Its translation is CASSTGTETTNEKLFF.

CDR3 amino acids: CSVVGGSRDEQYF. CDR3 sequence (DNA): TGCAGCGTTGTTGGGGGGTCTAGGGACGAGCAGTACTTC. The V call is TRBV29-1, the J call TRBJ2-7; possibly TRBD2 for D (6 bases). Germline values: CDR1 SQVTM, CDR2 ANQGSEA. Trimming took 4 bases from V and 5 from J, leaving 15 bases between them. The CDR3 extends over 13 amino acids.

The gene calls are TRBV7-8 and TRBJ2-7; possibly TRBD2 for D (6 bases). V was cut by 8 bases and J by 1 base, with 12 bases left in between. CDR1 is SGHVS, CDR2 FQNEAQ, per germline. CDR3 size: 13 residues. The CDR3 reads CASRRAGSYEQYF. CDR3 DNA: TGTGCCAGCCGGAGGGCCGGATCCTACGAGCAGTACTTC.

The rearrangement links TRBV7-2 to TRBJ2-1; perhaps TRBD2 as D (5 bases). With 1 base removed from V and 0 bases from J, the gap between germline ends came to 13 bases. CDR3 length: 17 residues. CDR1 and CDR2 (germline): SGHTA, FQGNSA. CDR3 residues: CASSLESGPVSYNEQFF. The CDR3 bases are TGTGCCAGCAGCTTAGAGAGCGGACCTGTCTCCTACAATGAGCAGTTCTTC. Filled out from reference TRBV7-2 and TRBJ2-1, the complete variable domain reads GAGVSQSPSNKVTEKGKDVELRCDPISGHTALYWYRQSLGQGLEFLIYFQGNSAPDKSGLPSDRFSAERTGGSVSTLTIQRTQQEDSAVYLCASSLESGPVSYNEQFFGPGTRLTVL.

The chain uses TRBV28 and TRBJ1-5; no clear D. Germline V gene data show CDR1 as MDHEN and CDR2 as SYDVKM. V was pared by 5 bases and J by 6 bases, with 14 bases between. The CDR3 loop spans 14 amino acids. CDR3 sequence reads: CASSPPRGAQPQHF. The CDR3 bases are TGTGCCAGCAGTCCCCCCCGGGGTGCTCAGCCCCAGCATTTT.

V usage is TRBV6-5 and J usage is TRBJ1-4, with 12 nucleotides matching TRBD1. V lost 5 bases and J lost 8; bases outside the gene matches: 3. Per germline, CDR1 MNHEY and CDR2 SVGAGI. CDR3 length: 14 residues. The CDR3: CASSQGTGGEKLFF. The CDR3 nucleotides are TGTGCCAGCAGTCAGGGGACAGGGGGCGAAAAACTGTTTTTT.

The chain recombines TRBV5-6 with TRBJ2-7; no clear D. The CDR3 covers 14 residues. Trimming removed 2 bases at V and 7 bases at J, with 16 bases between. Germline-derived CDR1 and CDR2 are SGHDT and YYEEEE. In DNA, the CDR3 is TGTGCCAGCAGCTTAGGTTGGAAGGCTGGTGAGCAGTACTTC. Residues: CASSLGWKAGEQYF.

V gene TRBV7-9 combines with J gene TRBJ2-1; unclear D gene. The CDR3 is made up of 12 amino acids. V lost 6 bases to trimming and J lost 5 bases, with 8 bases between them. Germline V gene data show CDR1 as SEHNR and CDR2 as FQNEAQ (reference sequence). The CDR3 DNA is TGTGCCAGCAGAATGGGTCACAATGAGCAGTTCTTC. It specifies CASRMGHNEQFF.

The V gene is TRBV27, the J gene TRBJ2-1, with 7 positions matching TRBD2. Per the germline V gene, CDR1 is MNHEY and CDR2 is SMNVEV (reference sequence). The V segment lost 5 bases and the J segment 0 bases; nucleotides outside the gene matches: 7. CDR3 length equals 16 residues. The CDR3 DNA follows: TGTGCCAGCAGTCAGCGGGACCGCTACTCCTACAATGAGCAGTTCTTC. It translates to CASSQRDRYSYNEQFF.